A single sample gave rise to the 6 T cell receptor beta chains below, sequenced in a study of blood T cells in healthy people across ages. Using a J-beta primer mix together with a sample-barcoded 5' primer, a second PCR was run for roughly 6 to 12 cycles. TCRdb re-called the 5' RACE reads through MiXCR, storing one row per CDR3 protein. Among 1.5 million to 2 million distinct CDR3 sequences, around 48% were seen once, and the ten largest hold over 2%. The sequenced sample consisted of blood. The receptors were sampled from a woman aged 40-49 years in good health.

The rearrangement links TRBV24-1 to TRBJ2-1; TRBD2 agrees at 9 bases. This CDR3 is built from 17 residues. Germline V gene sequence: CDR1 KGHDR, CDR2 SFDVKD. J lost 8 bases, V lost 2 bases, and 12 bases had no gene match. The CDR3 DNA follows: TGTGCCACCAGTGATTCGCTCCTAGCGGGGATCAGGGATGAGCAGTTCTTC. Its translation: CATSDSLLAGIRDEQFF.

This clonotype appeared a few times. One end of the junction varies from germline; a read error may be responsible. The rearrangement joins TRBV25-1 to TRBJ2-2; D is possibly TRBD2 (5 bases). Germline CDR1 MGHDK, CDR2 SYGVNS. CDR3 length: 11 amino acids. The chain's CDR3 is CASSGTGELFF. CDR3 DNA sequence: TGCGCCAGCAGCGGTACCGGGGAGCTGTTTTTT.

This clonotype was found a few times. This chain joins TRBV6-6 and TRBJ1-4; D is unresolved. The CDR3 has 13 amino acids. CDR1 and CDR2 from the germline V gene are MNHNY and SVGAGI (reference sequence). Trimming stripped 7 bases from V and 0 bases from J, with 6 bases between. CDR3 coding DNA: TGTGCCAGCATCTTTGCAACTAATGAAAAACTGTTTTTT. It is translated as CASIFATNEKLFF.

The chain recombines TRBV5-1 with TRBJ2-3; D remains unclear. CDR3 size: 16 residues. V lost 0 bases, J lost 2 bases, and 13 bases lay in between. Germline-derived CDR1 and CDR2 are SGHRS and YFSETQ. In DNA form, the CDR3 reads TGCGCCAGCAGCTTGGGTTGGACGGAATCCACAGATACGCAGTATTTT. Amino acid sequence: CASSLGWTESTDTQYF.

The V and J genes are TRBV28 and TRBJ2-2; D might be TRBD2 (6 bases). The CDR3 is made up of 15 amino acids. The germline gives CDR1 MDHEN, CDR2 SYDVKM. V was cut by 1 base and J by 5 bases, with 11 bases left in between. The CDR3 loop reads CASSLYGGATGELFF. In DNA, the CDR3 is TGTGCCAGCAGTTTATACGGGGGAGCGACCGGGGAGCTGTTTTTT.

Only a few counts were recorded for this clonotype. The chain combines TRBV7-3 with TRBJ2-3; 11 bases align to TRBD2. Germline CDR1 and CDR2: SGHTA and FQGTGA. The V and J ends lost 5 bases and 5 bases, in that order; junction bases with no gene match: 6. The length of the CDR3 is 15 residues. The CDR3 is CASSRSGGDVDTQYF. CDR3 bases: TGTGCCAGCAGCCGTAGCGGGGGGGATGTAGATACGCAGTATTTT. Looking up the rest from reference TRBV7-3 and TRBJ2-3 gives the full variable domain: GAGVSQTPSNKVTEKGKYVELRCDPISGHTALYWYRQSLGQGPEFLIYFQGTGAADDSGLPNDRFFAVRPEGSVSTLKIQRTERGDSAVYLCASSRSGGDVDTQYFGPGTRLTVL.